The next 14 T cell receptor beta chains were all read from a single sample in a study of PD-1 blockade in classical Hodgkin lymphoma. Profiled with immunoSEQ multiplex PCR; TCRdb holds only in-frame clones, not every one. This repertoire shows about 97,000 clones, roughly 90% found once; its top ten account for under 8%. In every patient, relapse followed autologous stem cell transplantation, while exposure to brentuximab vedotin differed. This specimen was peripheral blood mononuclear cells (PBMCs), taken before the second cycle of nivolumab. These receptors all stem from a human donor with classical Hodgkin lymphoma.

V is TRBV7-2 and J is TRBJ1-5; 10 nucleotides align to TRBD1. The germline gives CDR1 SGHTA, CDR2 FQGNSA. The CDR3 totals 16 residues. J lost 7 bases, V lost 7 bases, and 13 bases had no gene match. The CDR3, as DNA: TGTGCCAGCACCTTTAACGACAGGGGGCAAGGACAGCCCCAGCATTTT. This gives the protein CASTFNDRGQGQPQHF.

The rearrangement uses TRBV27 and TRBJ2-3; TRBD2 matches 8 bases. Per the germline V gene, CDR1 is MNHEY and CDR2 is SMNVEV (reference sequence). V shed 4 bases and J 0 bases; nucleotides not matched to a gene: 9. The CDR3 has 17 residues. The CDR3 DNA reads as TGTGCCAGCAGTTCCCACTTAGCGGGGACTAGCACAGATACGCAGTATTTT. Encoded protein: CASSSHLAGTSTDTQYF.

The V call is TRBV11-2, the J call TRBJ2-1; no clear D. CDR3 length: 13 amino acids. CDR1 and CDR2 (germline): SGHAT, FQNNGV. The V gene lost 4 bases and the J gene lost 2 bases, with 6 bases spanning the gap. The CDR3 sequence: CASSSPTYNEQFF. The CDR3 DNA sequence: TGTGCCAGCAGCTCCCCTACCTACAATGAGCAGTTCTTC.

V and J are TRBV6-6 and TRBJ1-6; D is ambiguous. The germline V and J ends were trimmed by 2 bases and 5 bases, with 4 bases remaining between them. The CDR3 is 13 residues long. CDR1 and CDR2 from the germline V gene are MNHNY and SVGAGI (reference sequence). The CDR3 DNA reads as TGTGCCAGCAGTTACGCGGATAATTCACCCCTCCACTTT. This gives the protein CASSYADNSPLHF.

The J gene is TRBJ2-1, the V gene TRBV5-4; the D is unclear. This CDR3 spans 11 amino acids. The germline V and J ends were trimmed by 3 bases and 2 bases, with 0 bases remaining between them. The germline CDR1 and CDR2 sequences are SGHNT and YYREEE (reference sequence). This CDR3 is CASSSYNEQFF. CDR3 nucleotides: TGTGCCAGCAGCTCCTACAATGAGCAGTTCTTC.

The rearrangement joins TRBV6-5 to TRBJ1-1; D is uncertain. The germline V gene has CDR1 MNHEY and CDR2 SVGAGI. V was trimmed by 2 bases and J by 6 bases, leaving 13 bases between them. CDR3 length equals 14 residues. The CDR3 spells CASSYANRVAEAFF. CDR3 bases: TGTGCCAGCAGTTACGCCAACAGAGTCGCTGAAGCTTTCTTT.

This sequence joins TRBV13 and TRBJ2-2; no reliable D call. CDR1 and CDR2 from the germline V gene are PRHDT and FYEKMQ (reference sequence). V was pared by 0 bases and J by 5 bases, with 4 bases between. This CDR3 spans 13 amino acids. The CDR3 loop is CASSLGPTGELFF. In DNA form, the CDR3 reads TGTGCCAGCAGCTTAGGTCCTACCGGGGAGCTGTTTTTT.

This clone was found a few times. The CDR3 DNA sequence: TGTGCCAGCAGTCCAAGGAATAACTATGGCTACACCTTC. Translation gives CASSPRNNYGYTF. V usage is TRBV27 and J usage is TRBJ1-2, with unresolved D. The CDR3 length is 13 residues. Trimming took off 5 bases at V and 1 base at J, with 8 bases between the two ends. CDR1 and CDR2 from the germline V gene are MNHEY and SMNVEV (reference sequence).

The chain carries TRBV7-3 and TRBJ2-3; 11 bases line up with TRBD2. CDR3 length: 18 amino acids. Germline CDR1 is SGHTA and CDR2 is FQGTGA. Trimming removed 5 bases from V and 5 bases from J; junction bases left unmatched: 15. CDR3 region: CASSPHPPSGGPGDTQYF. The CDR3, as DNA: TGTGCCAGCAGCCCCCACCCGCCTAGCGGGGGGCCGGGAGATACGCAGTATTTT.

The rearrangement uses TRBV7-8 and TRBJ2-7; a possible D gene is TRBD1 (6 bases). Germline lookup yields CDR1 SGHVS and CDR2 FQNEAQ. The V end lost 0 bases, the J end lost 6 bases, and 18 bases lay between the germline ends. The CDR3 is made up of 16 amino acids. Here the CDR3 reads CASSLAGGGASGEQYF. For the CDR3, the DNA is TGTGCCAGCAGCTTAGCGGGTGGGGGCGCTTCGGGCGAGCAGTACTTC.

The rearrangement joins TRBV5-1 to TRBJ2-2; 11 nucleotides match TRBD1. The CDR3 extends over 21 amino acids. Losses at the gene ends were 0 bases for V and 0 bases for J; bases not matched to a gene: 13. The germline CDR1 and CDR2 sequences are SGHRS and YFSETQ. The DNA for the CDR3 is TGCGCCAGCAGCTTGGTCTTCGGATTAGGACAGGGGGCCGCGAACACCGGGGAGCTGTTTTTT. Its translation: CASSLVFGLGQGAANTGELFF.

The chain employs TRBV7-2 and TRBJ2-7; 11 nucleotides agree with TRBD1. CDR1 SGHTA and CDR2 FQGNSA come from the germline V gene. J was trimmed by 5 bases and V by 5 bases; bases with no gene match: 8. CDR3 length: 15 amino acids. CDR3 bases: TGTGCCAGCAGCAGAATGGGGACAGGGGGGAACGAGCAGTACTTC. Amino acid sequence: CASSRMGTGGNEQYF.

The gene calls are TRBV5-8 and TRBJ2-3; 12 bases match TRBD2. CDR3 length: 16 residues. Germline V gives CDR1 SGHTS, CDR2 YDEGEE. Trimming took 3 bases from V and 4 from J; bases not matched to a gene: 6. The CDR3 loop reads CASSWTSGDPADTQYF. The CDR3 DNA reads TGTGCCAGCAGCTGGACTAGCGGGGACCCGGCAGATACGCAGTATTTT.

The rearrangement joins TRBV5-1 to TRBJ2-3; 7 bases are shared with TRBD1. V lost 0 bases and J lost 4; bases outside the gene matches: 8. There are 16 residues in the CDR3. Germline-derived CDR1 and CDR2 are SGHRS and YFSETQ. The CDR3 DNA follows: TGCGCCAGCAGCTTGGTTGGGACAGATCGGGCAGATACGCAGTATTTT. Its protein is CASSLVGTDRADTQYF.